Described below is a single T cell receptor (beta chain) sequence and its context. The entry originates in a study of PD-L1 blockade in urothelial cancer. Overall study context: Atezolizumab 1,200 mg was given intravenously every 3 weeks, starting 2014. Study patients had been treated with 0 to 3 previous chemotherapy regimens.

Trimming removed 4 bases from V and 4 bases from J, with 9 bases in between. Germline CDR1 SGHDT, CDR2 YYEEEE. CDR3 size: 12 residues. The patients had locally advanced or metastatic urothelial carcinoma. Assay used: immunoSEQ multiplex PCR; TCRdb lists only in-frame clones, some missing. The table records around 42,000 clones, over 65% of them present only once. V gene TRBV5-6 combines with J gene TRBJ2-7, with D tentatively TRBD1 (6 bases). The origin of this receptor is a man between 65 and 85 years old with urothelial cancer. The sequencing used PBMCs, collected around atezolizumab (anti-PD-L1) treatment. Here the CDR3 reads CASSHDRYEQYF. The CDR3 bases are TGTGCCAGCAGCCACGACAGGTACGAGCAGTACTTC.